These 25 T cell receptor beta chains originate from one sample sequenced in a study of radiotherapy plus CTLA-4 blockade in lung cancer. Only in-frame clones appear in the TCRdb table, and some are missing; sequencing was by immunoSEQ multiplex PCR. In the table there are 90,000 or so clones, around 83% of which are singletons. The source material was peripheral blood, sampled from a patient treated with radiotherapy plus ipilimumab. These receptors came from a human donor with non-small cell lung cancer who had stable disease on radiotherapy plus ipilimumab.

The genes are TRBV4-2 and TRBJ1-1; no clear D gene. The CDR3 has 16 residues. CDR1 is LGHNA and CDR2 is YNFKEQ in the germline V gene. The V end was cut by 0 bases, the J end by 0 bases, with 11 bases between. In DNA, the CDR3 is TGTGCCAGCAGCCAAGATGTCCAGGTGATGAACACTGAAGCTTTCTTT. It yields the protein CASSQDVQVMNTEAFF.

The table lists this clone with a count of one. The chain joins TRBV6-5 to TRBJ2-7, with 10 bases fitting TRBD1. V gave up 5 bases and J gave up 0 bases; unmatched junction bases: 4. This CDR3 spans 15 amino acids. Germline lookup yields CDR1 MNHEY and CDR2 SVGAGI. The DNA for the CDR3 is TGTGCCAGCAGTGCCGACAGGGGGCCCTCCTACGAGCAGTACTTC. It encodes CASSADRGPSYEQYF.

The V call is TRBV11-2, the J call TRBJ2-2; 13 bases are shared with TRBD2. This CDR3 region has 16 residues. Germline assignment: CDR1 SGHAT and CDR2 FQNNGV. Trimming at V came to 5 bases and at J to 6 bases, leaving 6 bases not matched to a gene. CDR3 sequence reads: CASSATSGGAPGELFF. The CDR3 DNA follows: TGTGCCAGCAGCGCTACTAGCGGGGGGGCCCCCGGGGAGCTGTTTTTT.

This chain links TRBV4-2 with TRBJ1-4; 8 bases map to TRBD1. Losses at the gene ends were 2 bases for V and 1 base for J; bases not matched to a gene: 3. The CDR3 is 16 amino acids. CDR1 and CDR2 (germline): LGHNA, YNFKEQ. The DNA for the CDR3 is TGTGCCAGCAGCCAACCAACAGGGGGAACTAATGAAAAACTGTTTTTT. Its translation is CASSQPTGGTNEKLFF.

This clone turned up a few times. The DNA of the CDR3 is TGTGCCAGCAGCTTCGCGGGAGGGGAGCGGAATGGCTACACCTTC. This translates into CASSFAGGERNGYTF. The chain combines TRBV5-6 with TRBJ1-2; tentative D call: TRBD1 (5 bases). The CDR3 runs to 15 residues. Trimming took 2 bases from V and 6 from J, leaving 17 bases between them. Germline assignment: CDR1 SGHDT and CDR2 YYEEEE.

This clone was observed a handful of times. J is TRBJ2-7 and V is TRBV18; 9 nucleotides agree with TRBD2. The CDR3 spans 15 residues. The germline gives CDR1 KGHSH, CDR2 LQKENI. The junction had 8 bases not matched to a gene; V was cut back by 4 bases and J by 4 bases. The CDR3, as DNA: TGTGCCAGCTCACTTGGGACTAGCTCCTGGTACGAGCAGTACTTC. This translates into CASSLGTSSWYEQYF.

The table lists this clone with a few counts. Other DNA sequences from this sample encode an identical CDR3 as well. The chain has TRBV29-1 and TRBJ1-5; 9 bases map to TRBD1. The CDR3 has 13 amino acids. Germline assignment: CDR1 SQVTM and CDR2 ANQGSEA. The ends lost 6 bases at V and 2 bases at J; junction bases unmatched: 2. CDR3 amino acids: CSVGDRGNQPQHF. As DNA, the CDR3 is TGCAGCGTGGGGGACAGGGGCAATCAGCCCCAGCATTTT.

There are a few counts of this clone. V and J are TRBV5-1 and TRBJ2-7; 7 bases fit TRBD2. CDR3 length equals 13 residues. CDR1 is SGHRS and CDR2 is YFSETQ in the germline V gene. The junction had 3 bases not matched to a gene; V was cut back by 2 bases and J by 4 bases. The CDR3 coding sequence is TGCGCCAGCAGCTTTGACGGGAGGTACGAGCAGTACTTC. It yields the protein CASSFDGRYEQYF.

The rearrangement uses TRBV11-2 and TRBJ2-5; TRBD2 aligns across 9 bases. Looked up from germline, CDR1 is SGHAT and CDR2 is FQNNGV. The CDR3 consists of 16 residues. V was clipped by 1 base and J by 0 bases; unmatched bases: 3. CDR3 sequence reads: CASSLGSSGNQETQYF. The CDR3 DNA reads TGTGCCAGCAGCTTAGGATCTAGCGGGAACCAAGAGACCCAGTACTTC.

The chain uses TRBV30 and TRBJ1-5, with D possibly TRBD1 on 6 matching bases. The germline CDR1 and CDR2 sequences are GTSNPN and SVGIG (reference sequence). V lost 1 base to trimming and J lost 5 bases, with 9 bases between them. The CDR3 extends over 13 amino acids. The CDR3 DNA sequence: TGTGCCTGGAGTGAGGGGGGGGATCAGCCCCAGCATTTT. Its translation: CAWSEGGDQPQHF.

The chain employs TRBV28 and TRBJ1-2, with D uncertain. CDR1 and CDR2 (germline): MDHEN, SYDVKM. V was clipped by 4 bases and J by 5 bases, with 8 bases between them. This CDR3 is built from 12 residues. DNA for the CDR3: TGTGCCAGCAGTTCTTTGCAATATGGCTACACCTTC. It translates to CASSSLQYGYTF.

This chain uses TRBV4-1 with TRBJ2-3; 10 nucleotides agree with TRBD2. Unmatched junction bases numbered 0, after V lost 0 bases and J lost 0 bases. The germline V gene has CDR1 MGHRA and CDR2 YSYEKL. The CDR3 is made up of 16 amino acids. DNA of the CDR3: TGCGCCAGCAGCCAAGAGACTAGCGGGAGCACAGATACGCAGTATTTT. Translation gives CASSQETSGSTDTQYF.

V and J are TRBV9 and TRBJ1-2, with D unclear. Germline CDR1 SGDLS, CDR2 YYNGEE. This CDR3 spans 14 amino acids. V was trimmed by 4 bases and J by 4 bases, leaving 14 bases between them. CDR3 amino acids: CASSSREGPYGYTF. The CDR3, as DNA: TGTGCCAGCAGCTCCCGCGAGGGCCCCTATGGCTACACCTTC.

The V and J genes are TRBV7-9 and TRBJ2-1; perhaps D is TRBD1 or TRBD2 (5 bases each). CDR1 and CDR2 from the germline V gene are SEHNR and FQNEAQ (reference sequence). The CDR3 runs to 15 residues. V lost 5 bases and J 6 bases, leaving 17 bases between the germline ends. CDR3: CASSRDLGVGNEQFF. The DNA for the CDR3 is TGTGCCAGCAGCAGGGATCTGGGGGTTGGCAATGAGCAGTTCTTC.

The chain recombines TRBV6-1 with TRBJ2-1, with 9 nucleotides matching TRBD1. The germline gives CDR1 MNHNS, CDR2 SASEGT. The CDR3 has 14 amino acids. Trimming at V came to 10 bases and at J to 8 bases, leaving 12 bases not matched to a gene. CDR3 residues: CATYRGQGRYEQFF. Here the CDR3 DNA reads TGTGCCACCTATAGAGGACAGGGGAGATATGAGCAGTTCTTC.

A note on this clone: The same CDR3 is also encoded by other DNA sequences in this sample. This rearrangement joins TRBV18 to TRBJ1-1; maybe TRBD1 (6 bases). CDR1 and CDR2 (germline): KGHSH, LQKENI. Trimming cost V 6 bases and J 1 base, with 9 bases left between them. This CDR3 is 13 amino acids long. The CDR3 bases are TGTGCCAGCTCGCCGGGACAGAACACTGAAGCTTTCTTT. It translates to CASSPGQNTEAFF.

The chain employs TRBV19 and TRBJ2-7, with D tentatively TRBD1 or TRBD2 (5 bases each). The CDR3 contains 15 residues. Trimming removed 6 bases at V and 2 bases at J, with 17 bases between. The germline V gene encodes CDR1 LNHDA and CDR2 SQIVND (reference sequence). CDR3 bases: TGTGCCAGTAGCTTTTCCCCAAGGGGAGCCTACGAGCAGTACTTC. Protein product: CASSFSPRGAYEQYF.

The genes are TRBV28 and TRBJ1-5, with a possible D match to TRBD1 (5 bases). The CDR3 is 14 residues long. V lost 7 bases and J 4 bases, leaving 14 bases between the germline ends. From germline, CDR1 is MDHEN and CDR2 SYDVKM. In DNA, the CDR3 is TGTGCCAGCAAGGCAGGGCCCCGAAATCAGCCCCAGCATTTT. It yields the protein CASKAGPRNQPQHF.

The rearrangement uses TRBV5-1 and TRBJ2-2; D tentatively fits TRBD1 or TRBD2 (5 bases each). The CDR3 covers 15 residues. V lost 4 bases to trimming and J lost 2 bases, with 12 bases between them. From germline, CDR1 is SGHRS and CDR2 YFSETQ. The CDR3, as DNA: TGCGCCAGCAGCAGGGACCGACACAACACCGGGGAGCTGTTTTTT. Amino acids: CASSRDRHNTGELFF. The full variable domain, with the rest looked up from reference TRBV5-1 and TRBJ2-2, is KAGVTQTPRYLIKTRGQQVTLSCSPISGHRSVSWYQQTPGQGLQFLFEYFSETQRNKGNFPGRFSGRQFSNSRSEMNVSTLELGDSALYLCASSRDRHNTGELFFGEGSRLTVL.

The chain employs TRBV2 and TRBJ2-1; no definite D call. Trimming left V 6 bases short and J 6 bases short, with 9 bases between. The CDR3 runs to 12 residues. Germline values: CDR1 SNHLY, CDR2 FYNNEI. Written as DNA, the CDR3 is TGTGCCAGCAGAGGGCTTGGCAATGAGCAGTTCTTC. This encodes CASRGLGNEQFF. The full variable domain, rest sourced from reference TRBV2 and TRBJ2-1, is EPEVTQTPSHQVTQMGQEVILRCVPISNHLYFYWYRQILGQKVEFLVSFYNNEISEKSEIFDDQFSVERPDGSNFTLKIRSTKLEDSAMYFCASRGLGNEQFFGPGTRLTVL.

The rearrangement links TRBV11-2 to TRBJ2-3; a weak D match, TRBD2 (6 bases). The V end was cut by 1 base, the J end by 9 bases, with 14 bases between. Germline loops: CDR1 SGHAT, CDR2 FQNNGV. The CDR3 consists of 14 residues. CDR3 DNA sequence: TGTGCCAGCAGCTTAGTGGGTAGGGGAGGCACGCAGTATTTT. This codes for CASSLVGRGGTQYF.

This clone has a handful of counts. The CDR3 sequence: CASSRGYQETQYF. In DNA, the CDR3 is TGTGCCAGCAGTAGGGGGTACCAAGAGACCCAGTACTTC. The chain has TRBV7-2 and TRBJ2-5; D may be TRBD1 (6 bases). CDR1 is SGHTA, CDR2 FQGNSA, per germline. Trimming removed 6 bases from V and 0 bases from J, with 8 bases in between. This CDR3 contains 13 residues. The full variable domain, its missing parts supplied by reference TRBV7-2 and TRBJ2-5, is GAGVSQSPSNKVTEKGKDVELRCDPISGHTALYWYRQSLGQGLEFLIYFQGNSAPDKSGLPSDRFSAERTGGSVSTLTIQRTQQEDSAVYLCASSRGYQETQYFGPGTRLLVL.

This chain joins TRBV11-2 and TRBJ2-2; D may be TRBD1 or TRBD2 (5 bases each). V lost 2 bases to trimming and J lost 1 base, with 14 bases between them. There are 17 residues in the CDR3. Germline lookup yields CDR1 SGHAT and CDR2 FQNNGV. The CDR3 sequence is CASSLPTGTVNTGELFF. The CDR3 nucleotides are TGTGCCAGCAGCTTACCTACCGGGACGGTGAACACCGGGGAGCTGTTTTTT.

The V call is TRBV19, the J call TRBJ1-5, with a possible D match to TRBD1 (5 bases). Germline CDR1 LNHDA, CDR2 SQIVND (reference sequence). Trimming stripped 5 bases from V and 0 bases from J, with 14 bases between. This CDR3 spans 16 amino acids. The CDR3 sequence is CASSPRQGNSNQPQHF. The CDR3, as DNA: TGTGCCAGTAGTCCCCGCCAGGGAAATAGCAATCAGCCCCAGCATTTT.

CDR3 sequence reads: CASSFSDEQFF. CDR3 in DNA: TGTGCCAGCAGCTTTTCCGATGAGCAGTTCTTC. The chain couples TRBV7-8 to TRBJ2-1; the D is unclear. Looked up from germline, CDR1 is SGHVS and CDR2 is FQNEAQ. V shed 3 bases and J shed 8 bases, with 5 bases lying between them. The CDR3 spans 11 residues.